A single T cell receptor (beta chain) is shown here with its context. This sample was taken from a study of blood T cell repertoires in COVID-19. The wider study: The study drew acute and convalescent COVID-19 samples from the United States, Italy and Spain. In each case, the material was cDNA or gDNA derived from T cells, B-cell-depleted T cells, or PBMCs.

Sequenced by immunoSEQ multiplex PCR; TCRdb stores in-frame clones only, minus some. This sample yields 62,000 or so clones, of which 75% to 90% are seen a single time; approximately 2.7% belongs to the top ten. Germline V gene data show CDR1 as SGDLS and CDR2 as YYNGEE. This CDR3 has 15 amino acids. V dropped 4 bases and J dropped 0 bases, with 11 bases sitting between them. Sequenced: peripheral blood. The gene calls are TRBV9 and TRBJ1-5; no clear D. The origin of this receptor is a man in his fifties with acute or convalescent COVID-19. CDR3 bases: TGTGCCAGCAGCTCCCGCGGACTTAGCAATCAGCCCCAGCATTTT. It specifies CASSSRGLSNQPQHF.